This T cell receptor beta chain comes out of a study of Graves' ophthalmopathy and Graves' hyperthyroidism. The wider study: Prior to any treatment, peripheral blood was collected at the time of initial diagnosis.

Amplified material comprised TCR beta CDR3 regions derived from RNA transcripts. HTBI primers were used in a first-round RT-PCR, which preceded a second-round multiplex PCR. TCRdb analysed the multiplex PCR reads with MiXCR anew, one entry per CDR3 protein. The sample holds approximately 700,000 distinct CDR3 sequences, 40% seen once. The authors diagnosed from clinical symptoms, serum thyroxine, TRAb, thyroid ultrasound and orbital computed tomography. The CDR3 has 11 residues. Germline lookup yields CDR1 MGHDK and CDR2 SYGVNS. V was clipped by 11 bases and J by 6 bases; unmatched bases: 3. A remark on this clonotype: Its specificity is unknown.

Notes on the study in general: Most thyroid-expanded clonotypes exceeding 0.001 frequency were also found in blood.

The sequencing input was peripheral blood. The TCR was taken from an adult man with Graves' ophthalmopathy. The chain combines TRBV25-1 with TRBJ2-2, with 7 bases matching TRBD2. The CDR3: CAGLGAGELFF. CDR3 sequence (DNA): TGTGCCGGACTAGGGGCCGGGGAGCTGTTTTTT.